The entry that follows covers one T cell receptor beta chain sequence. Its antigen is unidentified. Germline CDR1 LNHNV, CDR2 YYDKDF (reference sequence). V shed 1 base and J shed 7 bases, with 14 bases lying between them. This CDR3 has 15 residues. The sample belongs to a study of cytomegalovirus exposure and HLA in healthy donors. Study in general: Samples from HLA-typed donors yielded approximately 80 million unique TCRs in an early data release. General study findings and limits: Owing to their indistinguishability, certain V segments, notably TRBV6-2 and TRBV6-3, were excluded.

PCR employed 60 Vbeta and 13 Jbeta primers. TCRdb's table, derived via immunoSEQ multiplex PCR, lists solely in-frame clones and lacks some. The table lists some 170,000 clones, 70% to 75% of them singletons. The receptor's source is a male donor in good health and CMV-seronegative. The J gene is TRBJ2-1, the V gene TRBV15; D possibly corresponds to TRBD2 (5 bases). The specimen was PBMCs. In DNA, the CDR3 is TGTGCCACCAGCAGAGTGGGGAGCGTTTTGAATGAGCAGTTCTTC. Translated: CATSRVGSVLNEQFF.